The 10 T cell receptor beta chains below were found in one sample sequenced in a study of post-analysis software for immune sequencing data. Unique molecular identifiers were carried by the TCR beta cDNA libraries. TCRdb independently ran MiXCR on the PCR reads; one entry per CDR3 protein. Of about 770,000 distinct CDR3 sequences listed, 35% to 55% are singletons. Study conclusions and caveats: In patients, TRBV5-6, TRBV5-1 and TRBV20-1 belonged to roughly 5 TRBV segments found more frequently than in controls.

No antigen has been assigned to these receptors. Sequencing input: blood. The receptors derive from a girl aged 5-17 years with multiple sclerosis.

The gene calls are TRBV21-1 and TRBJ2-5. TRBV21-1 is noted as a pseudogene. The CDR3 is made up of 17 amino acids. CDR3 region: CASSKVGAKRGQETQYF. The CDR3 DNA reads TGTGCCAGCAGCAAAGTGGGTGCGAAGCGCGGCCAAGAGACCCAGTACTTC.

The chain is built from TRBV28 and TRBJ2-1; D gene ambiguous. This CDR3 is 11 amino acids long. Trimming left V 5 bases short and J 6 bases short, with 5 bases between. CDR1 MDHEN and CDR2 SYDVKM come from the germline V gene. The CDR3 DNA follows: TGTGCCAGCAGTCACCCCAATGAGCAGTTCTTC. It encodes CASSHPNEQFF. Full variable domain (remainder filled in from reference TRBV28 and TRBJ2-1): DVKVTQSSRYLVKRTGEKVFLECVQDMDHENMFWYRQDPGLGLRLIYFSYDVKMKEKGDIPEGYSVSREKKERFSLILESASTNQTSMYLCASSHPNEQFFGPGTRLTVL.

V usage is TRBV7-2 and J usage is TRBJ1-1; no clear D gene. Germline V gives CDR1 SGHTA, CDR2 FQGNSA. The V end lost 4 bases, the J end lost 0 bases, and 6 bases lay between the germline ends. This CDR3 has 13 residues. The chain's CDR3 is CASSSHVNTEAFF. The CDR3 coding sequence is TGTGCCAGCAGCTCACACGTGAACACTGAAGCTTTCTTT.

The rearrangement uses TRBV30 and TRBJ2-1; 11 positions match TRBD2. This CDR3 is built from 14 residues. V shed 4 bases and J 5 bases; nucleotides not matched to a gene: 4. The germline V gene has CDR1 GTSNPN and CDR2 SVGIG (reference sequence). This CDR3 reads CAWKVAGGHNEQFF. CDR3 nucleotides: TGTGCCTGGAAAGTAGCGGGAGGGCACAATGAGCAGTTCTTC.

In this sample, this clonotype turned up a few times. V and J are TRBV12-3 or TRBV12-4 and TRBJ1-1, with 8 positions matching TRBD1. The CDR3 is made up of 15 amino acids. After removal of 4 bases from V and 1 base from J, the junction contained 5 bases not matched to a gene. The CDR3 DNA reads as TGTGCCAGCAGTTCGCCACAGGGGGAGAACACTGAAGCTTTCTTT. Translating gives CASSSPQGENTEAFF.

The chain has TRBV27 and TRBJ1-1; TRBD1 matches 10 bases. Germline assignment: CDR1 MNHEY and CDR2 SMNVEV (reference sequence). The CDR3 contains 14 residues. With 4 bases clipped from V and 11 bases from J, the junction kept 10 bases outside the gene matches. The CDR3 DNA reads TGTGCCAGCAGTTCGACAGGGGGCGTCCGCTGGGCTTTCTTT. This encodes CASSSTGGVRWAFF.

This clonotype was seen many times. The rearrangement uses TRBV4-3 and TRBJ1-2, with D tentatively TRBD1 (6 bases). The ends were cut back, 4 bases at V and 5 bases at J, with 23 bases in the middle. Germline CDR1 and CDR2: LGHNA and YSLEER. The CDR3 runs 17 residues. The CDR3 DNA is TGCGCCAGCAGCCCCGTAGGGCTTCAGGGGCGGGGGTATGGCTACACCTTC. This sequence encodes CASSPVGLQGRGYGYTF.

J is TRBJ2-1 and V is TRBV15; D is perhaps TRBD1 (6 bases). The CDR3 totals 17 residues. V lost 0 bases to trimming and J lost 1 base, with 13 bases between them. The germline V gene encodes CDR1 LNHNV and CDR2 YYDKDF (reference sequence). In DNA form, the CDR3 reads TGTGCCACCAGCAGAGATGAGGGGGTCGGATCCTACAATGAGCAGTTCTTC. Its translation: CATSRDEGVGSYNEQFF.

V usage is TRBV6-5 and J usage is TRBJ2-1; D unclear. In germline, CDR1 is MNHEY, CDR2 SVGAGI. This CDR3 region has 11 residues. The V end was cut by 7 bases, the J end by 7 bases, with 8 bases between. The CDR3 protein is CASMGRNEQFF. Here the CDR3 DNA reads TGTGCCAGCATGGGCAGAAATGAGCAGTTCTTC.

This rearrangement joins TRBV2 to TRBJ2-7, with D hard to call. The V gene lost 4 bases and the J gene lost 4 bases, with 5 bases spanning the gap. The CDR3 consists of 11 residues. The germline gives CDR1 SNHLY, CDR2 FYNNEI. CDR3 region: CASSVMYEQYF. In nucleotides, the CDR3 is TGTGCCAGCAGTGTGATGTACGAGCAGTACTTC.